The rows below give T cell receptor beta chains drawn from one sample of a study of T cells in tuberculosis. Assay: immunoSEQ multiplex PCR; the TCRdb copy retains only in-frame clones and omits some. The sample has under 40,000 clones, roughly 88% seen once. The source material was PBMCs, sampled at tuberculosis diagnosis. These receptors all stem from an adult with tuberculosis. CDR3s include the opening cysteine and the closing phenylalanine or tryptophan. Fields, in order: V gene, clone size, D gene, J gene, CDR3 protein, CDR3 DNA. The D gene is left open where the match is weak. Some rows mark clone size as missing; the rest say once, few, many or name a class of expanded clone.

TRBV12-5	NA	NA	TRBJ2-5	CASGSSAGRWGTQYF	TGTGCTAGTGGTTCCTCCGCGGGCCGCTGGGGGACCCAGTACTTC
TRBV7-9	NA	TRBD2	TRBJ2-7	CASSLGSSGSNEQYF	TGTGCCAGCAGCTTAGGGTCTAGCGGGAGTAACGAGCAGTACTTC
TRBV28	NA	TRBD1	TRBJ1-2	CASSLRTGGSSGYGYTF	TGTGCCAGCAGTCTCCGGACAGGGGGATCCTCGGGTTATGGCTACACCTTC
TRBV18	NA	TRBD2	TRBJ2-3	CASSPRTSGGDTQYF	TGTGCCAGCTCACCACGGACTAGCGGTGGAGATACGCAGTATTTT
TRBV19	NA	TRBD2	TRBJ2-3	CASRSRLAGPTDTQYF	TGTGCCAGTAGATCGCGACTAGCGGGACCCACAGATACGCAGTATTTT
TRBV13	NA	TRBD2	TRBJ2-1	CASSSGLAANEQFF	TGTGCCAGCAGCTCGGGACTAGCGGCCAATGAGCAGTTCTTC
TRBV19	NA	TRBD2	TRBJ2-3	CASSTGLAGVRDTQYF	TGTGCCAGTAGTACAGGGCTAGCGGGGGTCAGGGATACGCAGTATTTT
TRBV14	once	TRBD1	TRBJ1-4	CASSQRTGATNEKLFF	TGTGCCAGCAGCCAAAGAACAGGGGCAACTAATGAAAAACTGTTTTTT
TRBV5-6	NA	NA	TRBJ1-3	CASSGDNLGNTIYF	TGTGCCAGCAGCGGGGACAATCTAGGAAACACCATATATTTT
TRBV9	NA	NA	TRBJ2-7	CASSETTASYEQYF	TGTGCCAGCAGCGAGACGACAGCTTCCTACGAGCAGTACTTC
TRBV27	NA	NA	TRBJ2-1	CASSLLGGSYNEQFF	TGTGCCAGCAGTCTACTCGGGGGATCCTACAATGAGCAGTTCTTC
TRBV10-3	NA	NA	TRBJ2-2	CAISESRDTGELFF	TGTGCCATCAGTGAGTCGCGGGACACCGGGGAGCTGTTTTTT
TRBV4-1	NA	TRBD1	TRBJ2-7	CASSRTTGTEQYF	TGCGCCAGCAGCCGGACGACAGGGACCGAGCAGTACTTC